The clone carrying this T cell receptor (beta chain) was counted a few times. The record originates from a study of beta chain features in type 1 diabetes. Every donor provided one heparinised blood draw, which averaged approximately 100 mL. Expressed TCRB transcripts were sequenced because the entire RNA isolate underwent reverse transcription. Sequencing was performed with immunoSEQ multiplex PCR; in TCRdb, only in-frame clones are kept and a portion is missing. The sample shows hundreds of thousands of clones, 25% to 35% of them seen only once. The CDR3 contains 13 residues. Germline V gene data show CDR1 as GTSNPN and CDR2 as SVGIG (reference sequence). The V end was cut by 2 bases, the J end by 8 bases, with 13 bases between.

This sequence was found in a man younger than 30 in good health. The chain is built from TRBV30 and TRBJ2-4; D is perhaps TRBD1 (6 bases). Sequencing was done on a sample of naive CD4+ T cells from blood. CDR3: CAWSPDRRDIQYF. CDR3 nucleotides: TGTGCCTGGAGTCCCGACAGGCGGGACATTCAGTACTTC.